The 2 T cell receptor beta chains below come from one sample, sequenced in a study of cytomegalovirus exposure and HLA in healthy donors. The primer mix had 60 Vbeta and 13 Jbeta primers. Profiled with immunoSEQ multiplex PCR; TCRdb holds only in-frame clones, not every one. The sample lists under 130,000 clones; 75% to 85% were seen once. Sequencing was carried out using PBMCs. The receptors here all came from a young woman in good health and CMV-seropositive.

The V call is TRBV6-5, the J call TRBJ1-2; 12 positions match TRBD1. The germline gives CDR1 MNHEY, CDR2 SVGAGI. The CDR3 consists of 14 residues. J gave up 8 bases and V 5 bases, and 6 bases lay outside the gene matches. CDR3 in DNA: TGTGCCAGCAGTCCGGGACAGGGGGCTTCGGGCTACACCTTC. It is translated as CASSPGQGASGYTF.

The J gene is TRBJ1-1, the V gene TRBV7-2, with D possibly TRBD1 on 5 matching bases. Trimming stripped 4 bases from V and 1 base from J, with 13 bases between. This CDR3 spans 15 amino acids. Germline CDR1 reads SGHTA; CDR2 reads FQGNSA. CDR3 coding DNA: TGTGCCAGCAGCTATGTGGCGGGGGGGAACACTGAAGCTTTCTTT. This codes for CASSYVAGGNTEAFF.